This entry lists 30 T cell receptor beta chains sequenced from one sample in a study of T cell responses to AZD1222 COVID-19 vaccine. Produced via immunoSEQ multiplex PCR; TCRdb's table is partial and in-frame only. The table shows roughly 120,000 clones, with 70% to 90% occurring only once. The source material was peripheral blood, sampled on day 0 of AZD1222 vaccination. The receptors come from an adult in good health.

The genes are TRBV5-4 and TRBJ1-2, with a tentative D call TRBD1 (5 bases). V lost 3 bases and J 2 bases, leaving 5 bases between the germline ends. This CDR3 has 12 amino acids. The germline gives CDR1 SGHNT, CDR2 YYREEE (reference sequence). CDR3: CASSWDNYGYTF. The CDR3 nucleotides read TGTGCCAGCAGCTGGGACAACTATGGCTACACCTTC.

This rearrangement joins TRBV3-1 (or the pseudogene TRBV3-2) to TRBJ2-1; 11 bases fit TRBD2. After removal of 3 bases from V and 6 bases from J, the junction contained 10 bases not matched to a gene. The CDR3 is 17 residues long. Germline assignment: CDR1 LGHDT and CDR2 YNNKEL (reference sequence). CDR3 residues: CASSQDLSGGASNEQFF. CDR3 in DNA: TGTGCCAGCAGCCAGGATCTTAGCGGGGGGGCGAGCAATGAGCAGTTCTTC.

The CDR3 is CASSSLSSYNEQFF. CDR3 nucleotide sequence: TGTGCCAGCAGCTCCCTAAGCTCCTACAATGAGCAGTTCTTC. J is TRBJ2-1 and V is TRBV11-2, with D unclear. Per germline, CDR1 SGHAT and CDR2 FQNNGV. V lost 4 bases and J lost 0, with 7 bases in between. The CDR3 is 14 amino acids.

This chain links TRBV19 with TRBJ2-2; TRBD2 is a possible D gene (6 bases). CDR1 LNHDA and CDR2 SQIVND come from the germline V gene (reference sequence). This CDR3 spans 14 amino acids. Trimming cost V 3 bases and J 5 bases, with 10 bases left between them. CDR3 sequence (DNA): TGTGCCAGTAGTATTCCAGGGAGGACCGGGGAGCTGTTTTTT. It yields the protein CASSIPGRTGELFF. Variable domain in full (rest from reference TRBV19 and TRBJ2-2): DGGITQSPKYLFRKEGQNVTLSCEQNLNHDAMYWYRQDPGQGLRLIYYSQIVNDFQKGDIAEGYSVSREKKESFPLTVTSAQKNPTAFYLCASSIPGRTGELFFGEGSRLTVL.

The rearrangement uses TRBV29-1 and TRBJ2-5; TRBD1 aligns across 9 bases. Germline lookup yields CDR1 SQVTM and CDR2 ANQGSEA. V shed 0 bases and J 7 bases; nucleotides not matched to a gene: 9. The CDR3 is made up of 15 amino acids. CDR3 sequence: CSVEDGRQGVGTQYF. For the CDR3, the DNA is TGCAGCGTTGAAGATGGGCGACAGGGGGTGGGGACCCAGTACTTC.

The chain uses TRBV5-6 and TRBJ1-2; the match to TRBD1 covers 8 bases. The length of the CDR3 is 12 residues. Germline trimming cut 4 bases from V and 6 bases from J; bases unmatched to any gene: 2. Per the germline V gene, CDR1 is SGHDT and CDR2 is YYEEEE. The CDR3 is CASSPDRDGYTF. In DNA form, the CDR3 reads TGTGCCAGCAGCCCGGACAGGGATGGCTACACCTTC.

The CDR3 is CASRRREDTEAFF. CDR3 DNA sequence: TGCGCCAGCAGGCGACGTGAGGACACTGAAGCTTTCTTT. The chain has TRBV10-1 and TRBJ1-1; no reliable D call. The germline V gene has CDR1 WNHNN and CDR2 SYGVQD (reference sequence). This CDR3 is 13 amino acids long. V was cut by 6 bases and J by 3 bases, with 11 bases left in between.

The chain combines TRBV6-5 with TRBJ2-1; the match to TRBD2 covers 13 bases. This CDR3 is 15 amino acids long. Germline CDR1 reads MNHEY; CDR2 reads SVGAGI. Unmatched junction bases numbered 5, after V lost 3 bases and J lost 9 bases. CDR3 residues: CASSYGLAGDGEQFF. CDR3 DNA: TGTGCCAGCAGTTATGGACTAGCGGGAGATGGTGAGCAGTTCTTC.

The rearrangement joins TRBV19 to TRBJ1-2; no reliable D call. The CDR3 is 12 residues long. V lost 8 bases to trimming and J lost 6 bases, with 13 bases between them. Germline V gene data show CDR1 as LNHDA and CDR2 as SQIVND (reference sequence). CDR3: CASGYDLDGYTF. Written as DNA, the CDR3 is TGTGCCAGTGGTTACGACCTGGATGGCTACACCTTC. Full variable domain (missing parts from reference TRBV19 and TRBJ1-2): DGGITQSPKYLFRKEGQNVTLSCEQNLNHDAMYWYRQDPGQGLRLIYYSQIVNDFQKGDIAEGYSVSREKKESFPLTVTSAQKNPTAFYLCASGYDLDGYTFGSGTRLTVV.

This chain connects TRBV7-2 to TRBJ1-1; D call uncertain. The CDR3 consists of 13 residues. Germline loops: CDR1 SGHTA, CDR2 FQGNSA. V was pared by 2 bases and J by 3 bases, with 7 bases between. The CDR3 here is CASSLSGYTEAFF. In nucleotides, the CDR3 is TGTGCCAGCAGCTTAAGCGGGTACACTGAAGCTTTCTTT. The variable domain in full, completed from reference TRBV7-2 and TRBJ1-1, reads GAGVSQSPSNKVTEKGKDVELRCDPISGHTALYWYRQSLGQGLEFLIYFQGNSAPDKSGLPSDRFSAERTGGSVSTLTIQRTQQEDSAVYLCASSLSGYTEAFFGQGTRLTVV.

This chain joins TRBV21-1 and TRBJ1-1; the table's D call TRBD1 went unverified against the DNA. TRBV21-1 is a known pseudogene. CDR3 size: 18 residues. CDR3 residues: CASSKAIAGTVMNTEAFF. The CDR3 DNA reads TGTGCCAGCAGCAAAGCGATCGCCGGGACAGTCATGAACACTGAAGCTTTCTTT.

The chain employs TRBV3-1 (or the pseudogene TRBV3-2) and TRBJ1-3; D perhaps matches TRBD1 (5 bases). The CDR3 consists of 17 residues. The germline V and J ends were trimmed by 1 base and 2 bases, with 15 bases remaining between them. The germline V gene encodes CDR1 LGHDT and CDR2 YNNKEL (reference sequence). In DNA, the CDR3 is TGTGCCAGCAGCCAAGTGACAGAACCTTCGGCTGGAAACACCATATATTTT. Residues: CASSQVTEPSAGNTIYF.

This clone appeared a single time. J is TRBJ1-5 and V is TRBV30, with D perhaps TRBD1 (6 bases). The CDR3 consists of 16 residues. Trimming cost V 4 bases and J 3 bases, with 19 bases left between them. Germline V lookup: CDR1 GTSNPN, CDR2 SVGIG (reference sequence). DNA for the CDR3: TGTGCCTGGACTTTAAAGGGGGGGGACTTCAATCAGCCCCAGCATTTT. Translated, it gives CAWTLKGGDFNQPQHF.

This chain joins TRBV3-1 (or the pseudogene TRBV3-2) and TRBJ1-2, with D tentatively TRBD1 (5 bases). Trimming took 11 bases from V and 8 from J, leaving 24 bases between them. The V gene's germline CDR1 is LGHDT and CDR2 YNNKEL (reference sequence). The CDR3 totals 14 residues. CDR3 region: CAAQGREKSGGYTF. CDR3 coding DNA: TGTGCCGCGCAGGGCAGGGAGAAATCTGGAGGCTACACCTTC.

This chain joins TRBV18 and TRBJ2-2; D is unresolved. Germline loops: CDR1 KGHSH, CDR2 LQKENI. This CDR3 comprises 13 residues. Trimming removed 6 bases from V and 6 bases from J, with 11 bases in between. CDR3 loop: CASSVYQPGELFF. CDR3 nucleotides: TGTGCCAGCTCGGTTTATCAGCCCGGGGAGCTGTTTTTT.

The chain uses TRBV3-1 (or the pseudogene TRBV3-2) and TRBJ1-3; 8 nucleotides match TRBD1. Germline V lookup: CDR1 LGHDT, CDR2 YNNKEL (reference sequence). V dropped 4 bases and J dropped 3; count of bases not matched to a gene: 17. This CDR3 has 19 amino acids. This chain's CDR3 is CASSPRLQGVSSGGNTIYF. CDR3 bases: TGTGCCAGCAGCCCTCGATTACAGGGGGTGTCTTCTGGTGGAAACACCATATATTTT.

This clone was recorded only once. The chain combines TRBV24-1 with TRBJ2-5; D is undetermined. The CDR3 consists of 15 residues. The germline V gene has CDR1 KGHDR and CDR2 SFDVKD. Trimming shortened V by 4 bases and J by 4 bases, and 15 bases separated the two germline ends. CDR3 bases: TGTGCCACCAGTGACCCTGAAAGGTTAGGAGAGACCCAGTACTTC. Translated: CATSDPERLGETQYF.

The chain joins TRBV30 to TRBJ2-2, with D possibly matching TRBD2 (5 bases). This CDR3 has 12 residues. Germline lookup yields CDR1 GTSNPN and CDR2 SVGIG (reference sequence). V gave up 4 bases and J gave up 13 bases, with 16 bases separating them. CDR3 sequence: CAWTSSPGGLFF. As DNA, the CDR3 is TGTGCCTGGACTTCTAGCCCTGGTGGGCTGTTTTTT.

The genes are TRBV19 and TRBJ1-6; D may be TRBD1 (5 bases). The CDR3 runs to 14 residues. CDR1 and CDR2 (germline): LNHDA, SQIVND (reference sequence). The germline V and J ends were trimmed by 6 bases and 7 bases, with 13 bases remaining between them. CDR3 region: CASSQRDVNSPLHF. CDR3 nucleotide sequence: TGTGCCAGTAGCCAACGGGACGTGAATTCACCCCTCCACTTT.

The chain has TRBV27 and TRBJ1-3; D gene unclear. The CDR3 runs to 13 residues. Trimming left V 6 bases short and J 0 bases short, with 6 bases between. CDR1 and CDR2 (germline): MNHEY, SMNVEV (reference sequence). The CDR3 loop is CASRPHSGNTIYF. The CDR3 nucleotides are TGTGCCAGCAGGCCTCACTCTGGAAACACCATATATTTT.

This clone was seen more than once but under ten times. The V call is TRBV30, the J call TRBJ1-5; D is ambiguous. CDR1 and CDR2 from the germline V gene are GTSNPN and SVGIG (reference sequence). The CDR3 is 15 amino acids. Trimming removed 2 bases from V and 0 bases from J, with 11 bases in between. Written as DNA, the CDR3 is TGTGCCTGGAGTTTAGGCGCGATTAGCAATCAGCCCCAGCATTTT. Translating it yields CAWSLGAISNQPQHF.

The J gene is TRBJ2-3, the V gene TRBV3-1 (or the pseudogene TRBV3-2); perhaps D is TRBD1 or TRBD2 (5 bases each). The V gene's germline CDR1 is LGHDT and CDR2 YNNKEL (reference sequence). The CDR3 has 16 amino acids. The V gene lost 4 bases and the J gene lost 2 bases, with 16 bases spanning the gap. The CDR3 spells CASSRTTGILTDTQYF. CDR3 sequence (DNA): TGTGCCAGCAGCCGGACAACCGGGATCCTCACAGATACGCAGTATTTT.

The chain joins TRBV2 to TRBJ1-1; no reliable D call. The V and J ends lost 6 bases and 4 bases respectively, with 6 bases between them. This CDR3 comprises 11 residues. Germline V CDR1 and CDR2: SNHLY, FYNNEI. This chain's CDR3 is CASRGFTEAFF. CDR3 nucleotide sequence: TGTGCCAGCAGGGGATTCACTGAAGCTTTCTTT.

DNA for the CDR3: TGTGCCAGCAGGGGGATCGGTCCGCCCCAGCATTTT. Translating it yields CASRGIGPPQHF. This chain uses TRBV14 with TRBJ1-5; D unclear. Between the trimmed V and J ends, which lost 6 bases and 9 bases, there was a span of 12 bases. The germline V gene has CDR1 SGHDN and CDR2 FVKESK. The CDR3 sequence is 12 residues long.

The chain has TRBV6-5 and TRBJ1-2, with unresolved D. The germline V gene has CDR1 MNHEY and CDR2 SVGAGI. The CDR3 spans 13 residues. V gave up 0 bases and J gave up 8 bases, with 10 bases separating them. CDR3 nucleotides: TGTGCCAGCAGTTACTCTCCGGCGGGCGGCTACACCTTC. This codes for CASSYSPAGGYTF.

This clone has only one observation. The chain carries TRBV9 and TRBJ2-4; no definite D call. The CDR3 loop spans 14 amino acids. The germline V and J ends were trimmed by 3 bases and 3 bases, with 10 bases remaining between them. From germline, CDR1 is SGDLS and CDR2 YYNGEE. Written as DNA, the CDR3 is TGTGCCAGCAGCGGTGCAGTCGGCAAAAACATTCAGTACTTC. Encoded protein: CASSGAVGKNIQYF.

This clone was seen only once. DNA for the CDR3: TGTGCCAGCAGCTTCCAGGGACAGGGAAGGTCCTATAATTCACCCCTCCACTTT. Protein: CASSFQGQGRSYNSPLHF. The chain combines TRBV7-3 with TRBJ1-6; TRBD1 agrees at 9 bases. V was clipped by 3 bases and J by 1 base; unmatched bases: 7. CDR3 length: 18 residues. Germline lookup yields CDR1 SGHTA and CDR2 FQGTGA.

This clone was recorded only once. The CDR3 nucleotides read TGTGCCAGCAGCTTAGAGAATTCACCCCTCCACTTT. This encodes CASSLENSPLHF. The chain recombines TRBV7-6 with TRBJ1-6, with D unresolved. Germline V gene data show CDR1 as SGHVS and CDR2 as FNYEAQ. With 1 base removed from V and 7 bases from J, the gap between germline ends came to 2 bases. The CDR3 extends over 12 amino acids.

This chain's CDR3 is CASKVTGGESGELFF. As DNA, the CDR3 is TGTGCCAGCAAGGTAACCGGCGGAGAGTCCGGGGAGCTGTTTTTT. The chain carries TRBV9 and TRBJ2-2, with D uncertain. V gave up 6 bases and J gave up 6 bases, with 18 bases separating them. Germline loops: CDR1 SGDLS, CDR2 YYNGEE. The CDR3 totals 15 residues.

The chain joins TRBV3-1 (or the pseudogene TRBV3-2) to TRBJ2-4, with 10 bases aligning to TRBD1. Germline V lookup: CDR1 LGHDT, CDR2 YNNKEL (reference sequence). V lost 2 bases to trimming and J lost 4 bases; unmatched junction nucleotides: 20. CDR3 size: 21 residues. In nucleotides, the CDR3 is TGTGCCAGCAGCCAAAAGAGGCGGCGACAGGGGGCTAGCGCGGTGAAAAACATTCAGTACTTC. Amino acids: CASSQKRRRQGASAVKNIQYF.